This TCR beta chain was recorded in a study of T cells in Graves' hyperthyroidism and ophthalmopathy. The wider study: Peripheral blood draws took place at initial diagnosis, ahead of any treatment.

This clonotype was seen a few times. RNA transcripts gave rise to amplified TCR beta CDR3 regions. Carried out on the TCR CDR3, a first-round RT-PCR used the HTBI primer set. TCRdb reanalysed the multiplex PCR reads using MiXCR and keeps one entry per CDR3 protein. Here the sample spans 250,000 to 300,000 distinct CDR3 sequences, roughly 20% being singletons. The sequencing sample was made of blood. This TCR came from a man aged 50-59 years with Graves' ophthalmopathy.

CDR3 loop: CASSLSRTGDTGELFF. CDR3 nucleotides: TGTGCCAGCAGCTTGAGCAGGACAGGGGACACCGGGGAGCTGTTTTTT. This chain joins TRBV5-5 and TRBJ2-2; 9 bases align to TRBD1. The CDR3 extends over 16 amino acids. Germline CDR1 SGHKS, CDR2 YYEKEE (reference sequence). Trimming at V came to 1 base and at J to 3 bases, leaving 4 bases not matched to a gene.